Described below is a single TCR beta chain sequence and its context. The method was immunoSEQ multiplex PCR; TCRdb's version includes in-frame clones alone and lacks a portion of them. Found here are 15,000 or so clones, approximately 85% of them singletons; the top ten hold just under 30%. The record originates from a study of blood T cell repertoires in COVID-19. The J segment lost 6 bases and the V segment lost 5 bases, leaving 10 bases of the junction unmatched. Germline CDR1 and CDR2: SGHTA and FQGNSA. The CDR3 consists of 15 residues. This chain uses TRBV7-2 with TRBJ1-5; TRBD1 matches at 7 bases. Sequenced material: peripheral blood. The receptor was derived from a human donor in a cohort sampled during active COVID-19. The CDR3 nucleotides read TGTGCCAGCAGCGCGACAGGGATCGTCACTCAGCCCCAGCATTTT. As protein: CASSATGIVTQPQHF. Full variable domain (outside the CDR3, taken from reference TRBV7-2 and TRBJ1-5): GAGVSQSPSNKVTEKGKDVELRCDPISGHTALYWYRQSLGQGLEFLIYFQGNSAPDKSGLPSDRFSAERTGGSVSTLTIQRTQQEDSAVYLCASSATGIVTQPQHFGDGTRLSIL.